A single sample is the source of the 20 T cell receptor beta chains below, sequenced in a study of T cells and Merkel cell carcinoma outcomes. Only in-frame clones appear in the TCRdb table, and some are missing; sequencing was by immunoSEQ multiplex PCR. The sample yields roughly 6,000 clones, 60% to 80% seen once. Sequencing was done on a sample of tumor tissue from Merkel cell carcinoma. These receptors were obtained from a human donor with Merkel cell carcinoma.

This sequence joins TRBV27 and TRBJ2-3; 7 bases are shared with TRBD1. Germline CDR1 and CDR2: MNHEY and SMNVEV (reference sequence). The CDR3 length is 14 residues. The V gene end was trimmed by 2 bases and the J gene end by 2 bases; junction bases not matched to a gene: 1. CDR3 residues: CASSLGQATDTQYF. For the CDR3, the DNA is TGTGCCAGCAGTTTAGGACAGGCCACAGATACGCAGTATTTT.

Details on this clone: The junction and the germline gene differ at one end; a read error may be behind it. The CDR3 DNA is TGTGCCACAAGGGGACAGGGGAACACCGAGGAGCTGTTTTTT. Its protein is CATRGQGNTEELFF. The chain recombines TRBV6-4 with TRBJ2-2; 10 nucleotides line up with TRBD1. Germline V gives CDR1 MRHNA, CDR2 SNTAGT. CDR3 size: 14 residues.

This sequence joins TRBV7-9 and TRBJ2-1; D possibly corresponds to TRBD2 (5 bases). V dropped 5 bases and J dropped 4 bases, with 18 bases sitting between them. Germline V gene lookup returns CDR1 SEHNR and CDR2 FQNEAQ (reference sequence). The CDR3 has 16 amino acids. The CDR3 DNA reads TGTGCCAGCAGCCAAGGACTCGCCCAAACTTACAATGAGCAGTTCTTC. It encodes CASSQGLAQTYNEQFF. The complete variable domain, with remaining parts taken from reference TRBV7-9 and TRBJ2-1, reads DTGVSQNPRHKITKRGQNVTFRCDPISEHNRLYWYRQTLGQGPEFLTYFQNEAQLEKSRLLSDRFSAERPKGSFSTLEIQRTEQGDSAMYLCASSQGLAQTYNEQFFGPGTRLTVL.

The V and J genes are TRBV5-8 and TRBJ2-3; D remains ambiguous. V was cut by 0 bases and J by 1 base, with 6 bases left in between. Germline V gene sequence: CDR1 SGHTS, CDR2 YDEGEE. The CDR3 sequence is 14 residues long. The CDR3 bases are TGTGCCAGCAGCTTGGACACCCGCACAGATACGCAGTATTTT. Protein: CASSLDTRTDTQYF.

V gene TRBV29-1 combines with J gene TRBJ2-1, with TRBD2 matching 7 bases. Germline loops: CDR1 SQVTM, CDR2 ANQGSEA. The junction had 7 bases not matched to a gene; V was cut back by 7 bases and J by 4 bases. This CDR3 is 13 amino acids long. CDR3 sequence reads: CSAASGVYNEQFF. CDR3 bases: TGCAGCGCCGCAAGCGGGGTTTACAATGAGCAGTTCTTC.

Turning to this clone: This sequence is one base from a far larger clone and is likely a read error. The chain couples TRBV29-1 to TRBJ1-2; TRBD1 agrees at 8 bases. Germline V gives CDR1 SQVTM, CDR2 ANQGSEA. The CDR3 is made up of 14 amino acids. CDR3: CSVPGQAFNYGYIF. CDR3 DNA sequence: TGCAGCGTTCCGGGACAGGCCTTCAACTATGGCTACATCTTC.

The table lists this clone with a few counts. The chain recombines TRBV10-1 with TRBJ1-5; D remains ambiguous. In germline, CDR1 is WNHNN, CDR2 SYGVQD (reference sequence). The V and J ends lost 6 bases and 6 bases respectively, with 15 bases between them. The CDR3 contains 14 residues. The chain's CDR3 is CASSRGGVGQPQHF. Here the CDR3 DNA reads TGCGCCAGCAGCCGGGGAGGTGTCGGTCAGCCCCAGCATTTT.

The CDR3 sequence: CASRAGLATETQYF. The CDR3 region has the DNA TGTGCCAGCAGGGCAGGGCTAGCGACAGAGACCCAGTACTTC. The chain joins TRBV2 to TRBJ2-5, with a possible D match to TRBD2 (6 bases). Deletions cut 6 bases from V and 4 bases from J, with 15 bases between. This CDR3 is 14 amino acids long. Germline CDR1 is SNHLY and CDR2 is FYNNEI.

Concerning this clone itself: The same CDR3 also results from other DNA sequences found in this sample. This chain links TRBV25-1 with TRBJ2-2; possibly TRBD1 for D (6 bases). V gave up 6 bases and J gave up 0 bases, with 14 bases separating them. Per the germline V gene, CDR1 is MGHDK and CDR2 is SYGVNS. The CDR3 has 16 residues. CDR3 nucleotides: TGTGCCAGCAGGAAAAGCGAGGGGGCGAACACCGGGGAGCTGTTTTTT. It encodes CASRKSEGANTGELFF.

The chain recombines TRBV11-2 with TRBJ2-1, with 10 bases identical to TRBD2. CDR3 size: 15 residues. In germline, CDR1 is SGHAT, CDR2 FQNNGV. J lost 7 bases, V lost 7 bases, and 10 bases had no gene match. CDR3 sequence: CASIPSSGSWNEQFF. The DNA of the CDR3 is TGTGCCAGCATCCCTTCTAGCGGGAGTTGGAATGAGCAGTTCTTC.

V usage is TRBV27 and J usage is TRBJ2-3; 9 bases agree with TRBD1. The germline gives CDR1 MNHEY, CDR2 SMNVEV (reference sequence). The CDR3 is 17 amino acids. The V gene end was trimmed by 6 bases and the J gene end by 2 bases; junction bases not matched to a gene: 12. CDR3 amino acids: CASRIGQGLDYTDTQYF. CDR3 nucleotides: TGTGCCAGCAGGATCGGACAGGGGCTTGACTACACAGATACGCAGTATTTT.

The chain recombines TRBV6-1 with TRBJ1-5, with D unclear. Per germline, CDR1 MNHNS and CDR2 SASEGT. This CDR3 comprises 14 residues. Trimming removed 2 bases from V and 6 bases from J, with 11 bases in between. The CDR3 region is CASSENFFFQPQHF. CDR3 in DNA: TGTGCCAGCAGTGAAAATTTCTTCTTTCAGCCCCAGCATTTT.

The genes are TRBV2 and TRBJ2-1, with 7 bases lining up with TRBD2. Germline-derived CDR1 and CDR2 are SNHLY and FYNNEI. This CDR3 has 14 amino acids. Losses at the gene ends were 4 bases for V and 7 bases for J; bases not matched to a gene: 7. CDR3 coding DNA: TGTGCCAGCAGTGTGGGACTACCGGGTAATGAGCAGTTCTTC. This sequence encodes CASSVGLPGNEQFF.

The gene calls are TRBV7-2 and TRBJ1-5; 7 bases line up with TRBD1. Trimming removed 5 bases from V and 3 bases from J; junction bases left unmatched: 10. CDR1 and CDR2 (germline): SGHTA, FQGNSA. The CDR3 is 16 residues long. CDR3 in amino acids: CASSTWTGNPNQPQHF. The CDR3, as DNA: TGTGCCAGCAGCACCTGGACAGGAAACCCCAATCAGCCCCAGCATTTT. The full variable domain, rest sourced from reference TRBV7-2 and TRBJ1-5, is GAGVSQSPSNKVTEKGKDVELRCDPISGHTALYWYRQSLGQGLEFLIYFQGNSAPDKSGLPSDRFSAERTGGSVSTLTIQRTQQEDSAVYLCASSTWTGNPNQPQHFGDGTRLSIL.

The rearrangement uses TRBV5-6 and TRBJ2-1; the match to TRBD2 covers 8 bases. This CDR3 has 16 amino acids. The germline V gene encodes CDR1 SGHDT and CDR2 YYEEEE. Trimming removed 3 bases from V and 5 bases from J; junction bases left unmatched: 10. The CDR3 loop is CASSSYQLAGHNEQFF. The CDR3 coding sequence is TGTGCCAGCAGCTCATATCAGCTAGCGGGCCACAATGAGCAGTTCTTC. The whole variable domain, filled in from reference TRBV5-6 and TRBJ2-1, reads DAGVTQSPTHLIKTRGQQVTLRCSPKSGHDTVSWYQQALGQGPQFIFQYYEEEERQRGNFPDRFSGHQFPNYSSELNVNALLLGDSALYLCASSSYQLAGHNEQFFGPGTRLTVL.

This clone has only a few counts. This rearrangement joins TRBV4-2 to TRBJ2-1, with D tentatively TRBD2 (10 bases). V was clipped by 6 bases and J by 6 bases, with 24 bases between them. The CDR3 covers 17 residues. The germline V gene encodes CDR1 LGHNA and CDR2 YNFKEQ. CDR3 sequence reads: CASRGTGTAGGLNEQFF. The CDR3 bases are TGTGCCAGCAGGGGGACAGGGACAGCGGGAGGGCTCAATGAGCAGTTCTTC.

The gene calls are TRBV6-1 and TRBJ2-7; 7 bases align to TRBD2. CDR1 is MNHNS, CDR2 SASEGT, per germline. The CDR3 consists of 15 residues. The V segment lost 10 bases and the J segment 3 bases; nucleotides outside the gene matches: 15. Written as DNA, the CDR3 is TGTGCCACCAGATACCCTGGGAGCGGGGTCTACGAGCAGTACTTC. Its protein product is CATRYPGSGVYEQYF.

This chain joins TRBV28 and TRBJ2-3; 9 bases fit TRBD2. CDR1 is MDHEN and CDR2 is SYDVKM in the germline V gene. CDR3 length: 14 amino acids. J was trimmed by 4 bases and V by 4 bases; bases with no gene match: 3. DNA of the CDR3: TGTGCCAGCAGTTCGTTAGCGGGAGCAGATACGCAGTATTTT. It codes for CASSSLAGADTQYF. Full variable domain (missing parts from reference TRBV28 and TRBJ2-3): DVKVTQSSRYLVKRTGEKVFLECVQDMDHENMFWYRQDPGLGLRLIYFSYDVKMKEKGDIPEGYSVSREKKERFSLILESASTNQTSMYLCASSSLAGADTQYFGPGTRLTVL.

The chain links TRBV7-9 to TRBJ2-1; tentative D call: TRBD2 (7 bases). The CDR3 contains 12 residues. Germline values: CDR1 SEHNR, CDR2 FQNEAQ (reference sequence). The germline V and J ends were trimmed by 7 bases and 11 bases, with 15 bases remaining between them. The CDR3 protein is CASTPAGAKQFF. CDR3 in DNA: TGTGCCAGCACCCCCGCGGGGGCAAAGCAGTTCTTC.

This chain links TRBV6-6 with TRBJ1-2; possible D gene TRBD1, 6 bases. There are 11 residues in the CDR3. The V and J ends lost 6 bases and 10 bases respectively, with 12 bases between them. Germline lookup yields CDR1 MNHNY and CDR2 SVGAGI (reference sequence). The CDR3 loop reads CASREQGDYTF. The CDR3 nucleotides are TGTGCCAGCAGGGAACAGGGAGACTACACCTTC.